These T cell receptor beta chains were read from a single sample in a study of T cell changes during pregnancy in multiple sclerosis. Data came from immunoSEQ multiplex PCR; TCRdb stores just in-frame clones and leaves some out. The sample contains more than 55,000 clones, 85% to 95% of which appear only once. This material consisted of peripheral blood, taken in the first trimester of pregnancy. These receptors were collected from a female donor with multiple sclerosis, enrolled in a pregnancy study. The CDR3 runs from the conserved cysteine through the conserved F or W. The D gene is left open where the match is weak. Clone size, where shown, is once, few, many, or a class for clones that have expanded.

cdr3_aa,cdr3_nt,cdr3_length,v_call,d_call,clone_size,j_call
CASSYEDKGTPGNTIYF,TGCGCCAGCAGCTATGAGGACAAAGGGACACCTGGAAACACCATATATTTT,17,TRBV5-1,NA,NA,TRBJ1-3
CASSETGQPSEPQHF,TGTGCCAGCAGTGAAACGGGACAGCCTTCGGAGCCCCAGCATTTT,15,TRBV6-1,TRBD1,medium-sized,TRBJ1-5
CASSYSQGARTEAFF,TGTGCCAGCAGTTACTCGCAGGGGGCCCGGACTGAAGCTTTCTTT,15,TRBV6-5,TRBD1,NA,TRBJ1-1
CASSEQGPPYEQYF,TGTGCCAGCAGCGAACAGGGGCCACCCTACGAGCAGTACTTC,14,TRBV6-5,TRBD1,NA,TRBJ2-7
CASSPQAIATNEKLFF,TGTGCCAGCTCTCCCCAGGCTATTGCAACTAATGAAAAACTGTTTTTT,16,TRBV18,NA,NA,TRBJ1-4
CASKEGRPNEKLFF,TGTGCCAGCAAAGAGGGCAGGCCCAATGAAAAACTGTTTTTT,14,TRBV2,NA,NA,TRBJ1-4
CAIRGQTQETQYF,TGTGCCATCAGGGGACAGACCCAAGAGACCCAGTACTTC,13,TRBV10-3,TRBD1,once,TRBJ2-5
CAISSGENTEAFF,TGTGCCATCAGCTCAGGGGAGAACACTGAAGCTTTCTTT,13,TRBV10-3,NA,NA,TRBJ1-1
CASSQDVTGVNYGYTF,TGCGCCAGCAGCCAAGATGTAACAGGAGTTAACTATGGCTACACCTTC,16,TRBV4-3,NA,NA,TRBJ1-2
CASSPQVAPRNTEAFF,TGTGCCAGCAGCCCGCAGGTGGCACCCCGGAACACTGAAGCTTTCTTT,16,TRBV7-9,NA,once,TRBJ1-1
CASSARQASYNEQFF,TGTGCCAGCAGCGCCCGACAGGCCTCCTACAATGAGCAGTTCTTC,15,TRBV9,NA,NA,TRBJ2-1
CASRLAQRDPSYEQYF,TGTGCAAGTCGCTTAGCCCAGCGGGACCCCTCCTACGAGCAGTACTTC,16,TRBV12-2,NA,NA,TRBJ2-7
CASSYGTRAGELFF,TGTGCCAGCAGTTATGGGACAAGGGCCGGGGAGCTGTTTTTT,14,TRBV6-5,NA,once,TRBJ2-2
CASSLHRGGFLDEQFF,TGTGCCAGCAGCTTACACAGGGGGGGATTCCTGGATGAGCAGTTCTTC,16,TRBV7-9,NA,NA,TRBJ2-1
CATSTGGDGELFF,TGTGCCACCAGCACAGGGGGCGACGGGGAGCTGTTTTTT,13,TRBV15,TRBD1,NA,TRBJ2-2
CASSINQGGAPQHF,TGTGCCAGTAGTATAAATCAGGGAGGAGCGCCCCAGCATTTT,14,TRBV19,NA,NA,TRBJ1-5
CATTPNRVTEAFF,TGTGCCACCACCCCGAACAGGGTCACTGAAGCTTTCTTT,13,TRBV15,NA,NA,TRBJ1-1
CASSLRAGGTDTQYF,TGCGCCAGCAGCCTCCGTGCGGGGGGCACAGATACGCAGTATTTT,15,TRBV4-3,TRBD2,once,TRBJ2-3
CASSLVPLAGGRNEQFF,TGTGCCAGCAGCTTAGTACCCCTAGCGGGGGGGAGGAATGAGCAGTTCTTC,17,TRBV7-9,TRBD2,few,TRBJ2-1
CASRVQGKGSYEQYF,TGTGCCAGCAGAGTACAGGGGAAAGGCTCCTACGAGCAGTACTTC,15,TRBV7-2,TRBD1,NA,TRBJ2-7
CASSLGLAGRGEQFF,TGTGCCAGCAGCTTAGGACTAGCGGGGCGGGGTGAGCAGTTCTTC,15,TRBV7-2,TRBD2,NA,TRBJ2-1
CAWTGTANSPLHF,TGTGCCTGGACCGGGACAGCGAATTCACCCCTCCACTTT,13,TRBV30,TRBD1,NA,TRBJ1-6
CASSLARATEAFF,TGTGCCAGCAGCCTGGCCAGGGCCACTGAAGCTTTCTTT,13,TRBV14,NA,NA,TRBJ1-1
CASSLATGWGYTF,TGTGCCAGCAGCTTAGCGACAGGGTGGGGCTACACCTTC,13,TRBV7-9,TRBD1,NA,TRBJ1-2
CASSRRRAGTEAFF,TGTGCCAGCAGCCGTAGACGGGCAGGGACTGAAGCTTTCTTT,14,TRBV7-2,NA,NA,TRBJ1-1
CASRTGAPNEKLFF,TGTGCCAGCAGAACAGGGGCTCCTAATGAAAAACTGTTTTTT,14,TRBV25-1,TRBD1,NA,TRBJ1-4
CASSLETLNTEAFF,TGTGCCAGCAGCTTGGAGACTTTGAACACTGAAGCTTTCTTT,14,TRBV5-6,NA,NA,TRBJ1-1
CAATGTGYGYTF,TGTGCCGCTACCGGGACAGGGTATGGCTACACCTTC,12,TRBV2,TRBD1,NA,TRBJ1-2
CASSLAGTNYEQYF,TGTGCCAGCAGCTTGGCAGGGACAAACTACGAGCAGTACTTC,14,TRBV7-2,NA,NA,TRBJ2-7
CASSLGTGGNQPQHF,TGTGCCAGCAGCTTGGGGACAGGGGGCAATCAGCCCCAGCATTTT,15,TRBV5-6,TRBD1,NA,TRBJ1-5
CASSLGRYTGELFF,TGTGCCAGCAGCTTGGGCAGGTACACCGGGGAGCTGTTTTTT,14,TRBV5-5,NA,NA,TRBJ2-2
CASSSQGRVTEAFF,TGTGCCAGCAGCTCACAGGGTAGGGTCACTGAAGCTTTCTTT,14,TRBV7-2,NA,once,TRBJ1-1
CASSQLPGELFF,TGTGCCAGCAGCCAACTACCCGGGGAGCTGTTTTTT,12,TRBV7-3,NA,NA,TRBJ2-2
CAISESHQENSPLHF,TGTGCCATCAGTGAGTCGCACCAGGAAAATTCACCCCTCCACTTT,15,TRBV10-3,NA,NA,TRBJ1-6
CASRTGFTGELFF,TGTGCCAGCAGGACAGGTTTTACCGGGGAGCTGTTTTTT,13,TRBV2,NA,once,TRBJ2-2
CASRRTGVYEQYF,TGTGCCAGCAGGAGGACAGGGGTGTACGAGCAGTACTTC,13,TRBV6-5,TRBD1,once,TRBJ2-7
CASSQARGTGGYGYTF,TGCGCCAGCAGCCAAGCTCGAGGGACAGGGGGCTATGGCTACACCTTC,16,TRBV4-3,TRBD1,NA,TRBJ1-2
CASSLETGAGELFF,TGTGCCAGCAGCTTAGAGACAGGGGCCGGGGAGCTGTTTTTT,14,TRBV7-3,TRBD1,NA,TRBJ2-2
CASIRGVRGDTDTQYF,TGTGCCAGCATTAGAGGTGTGCGGGGGGACACAGATACGCAGTATTTT,16,TRBV11-2,TRBD2,NA,TRBJ2-3
CASRTTGHFEKLFF,TGTGCCAGCAGAACAACCGGACATTTTGAAAAACTGTTTTTT,14,TRBV13,NA,NA,TRBJ1-4
CASSVTGITDTQYF,TGTGCCAGCAGCGTTACAGGGATCACAGATACGCAGTATTTT,14,TRBV6-4,NA,NA,TRBJ2-3
CASSYGGQSYEQYF,TGTGCCAGCAGTTACGGGGGACAGTCCTACGAGCAGTACTTC,14,TRBV6-5,TRBD1,NA,TRBJ2-7
CASSHGTGEAQHF,TGCGCCAGCAGCCATGGCACAGGCGAGGCCCAGCATTTT,13,TRBV4-3,NA,NA,TRBJ1-5
CASSSNGGAQHF,TGTGCCAGCAGCTCTAATGGGGGGGCCCAGCATTTT,12,TRBV7-2,NA,NA,TRBJ1-5
CASGLTSGGAQYF,TGTGCTAGTGGTTTGACTAGCGGGGGGGCCCAGTACTTC,13,TRBV12-5,TRBD2,NA,TRBJ2-5
CATSSPGTSGPYEQYF,TGTGCCACCAGCAGCCCCGGGACTAGCGGCCCCTACGAGCAGTACTTC,16,TRBV15,TRBD2,NA,TRBJ2-7
CASSPGLAGAQETQYF,TGCGCCAGCAGCCCGGGACTAGCGGGGGCCCAAGAGACCCAGTACTTC,16,TRBV5-1,TRBD2,NA,TRBJ2-5
CASRDTGDVYTEAFF,TGTGCCAGCAGAGATACAGGGGATGTGTACACTGAAGCTTTCTTT,15,TRBV7-2,TRBD1,few,TRBJ1-1
CAWSPQDQPQHF,TGTGCCTGGAGTCCACAGGATCAGCCCCAGCATTTT,12,TRBV30,NA,NA,TRBJ1-5
CASSGTGSRVLTF,TGTGCCAGCAGTGGAACAGGGTCGAGGGTCCTGACTTTC,13,TRBV25-1,NA,NA,TRBJ2-6
CASSRHRTPRAGNTIYF,TGTGCCAGCTCACGGCACCGGACTCCCCGTGCTGGAAACACCATATATTTT,17,TRBV18,NA,NA,TRBJ1-3
CASSLGTGYEQYF,TGTGCTAGCAGCTTAGGGACAGGGTACGAGCAGTACTTC,13,TRBV7-7,TRBD1,NA,TRBJ2-7